These T cell receptor beta chains were read from a single sample in a study of blood T cell repertoires in COVID-19. Only in-frame clones appear in the TCRdb table, and some are missing; sequencing was by immunoSEQ multiplex PCR. This table holds a few hundred thousand clones, more than 80% found once. Sequenced sample: peripheral blood. These receptors came from a woman in her thirties with COVID-19, enrolled during active disease. Each CDR3 is given with its conserved first and last residue. The D gene is left open where the match is weak. The size entry is marked missing in some rows and otherwise reads once, few, many or a size class.

d_gene: TRBD1
v_gene: TRBV19
abundance: .
j_gene: TRBJ1-1
CDR3nt: TGTGCCAGTAGTTTAAGGGACAGGAACACTGAAGCTTTCTTT
CDR3aa: CASSLRDRNTEAFF

d_gene: .
v_gene: TRBV5-1
abundance: .
j_gene: TRBJ2-2
CDR3nt: TGCGCCAGCAGCTTGGCCTCAGGCGACGGGGAGCTGTTTTTT
CDR3aa: CASSLASGDGELFF

d_gene: .
v_gene: TRBV6-5
abundance: .
j_gene: TRBJ1-1
CDR3nt: TGTGCCAGCAGTTTAGAAGAGAACACTGAAGCTTTCTTT
CDR3aa: CASSLEENTEAFF

d_gene: TRBD2
v_gene: TRBV27
abundance: .
j_gene: TRBJ2-3
CDR3nt: TGTGCCAGCAGTTGGGGGGGGAGGGCCCCCGACACGCAGTATTTT
CDR3aa: CASSWGGRAPDTQYF

d_gene: TRBD1
v_gene: TRBV2
abundance: few
j_gene: TRBJ1-5
CDR3nt: TGTGCCAGCAGTGAACTAAGGACAGGGAATCAGCCCCAGCATTTT
CDR3aa: CASSELRTGNQPQHF

d_gene: .
v_gene: TRBV10-3
abundance: .
j_gene: TRBJ2-5
CDR3nt: TGTGCCTCCTCGGGGTTGGGCGACGGGAAGACCCAGTACTTC
CDR3aa: CASSGLGDGKTQYF

d_gene: .
v_gene: TRBV12-3/TRBV12-4
abundance: .
j_gene: TRBJ1-6
CDR3nt: TGTGCCAGCAGGCTCAGGGCGGATTCACCCCTCCACTTT
CDR3aa: CASRLRADSPLHF

d_gene: .
v_gene: TRBV27
abundance: .
j_gene: TRBJ2-7
CDR3nt: TGTGCCAGCAGCCCCGGGGGGCCCTACGAGCAGTACTTC
CDR3aa: CASSPGGPYEQYF

d_gene: TRBD1
v_gene: TRBV28
abundance: .
j_gene: TRBJ2-7
CDR3nt: TGTGCCAGCAGTTGGGGACAGGCCTACGAGCAGTACTTC
CDR3aa: CASSWGQAYEQYF

d_gene: .
v_gene: TRBV7-9
abundance: .
j_gene: TRBJ1-5
CDR3nt: TGTGCCAGCAGCTTAGGGGGGGGCAATCAGCCCCAGCATTTT
CDR3aa: CASSLGGGNQPQHF

d_gene: .
v_gene: TRBV15
abundance: .
j_gene: TRBJ1-4
CDR3nt: TGTGCCACCAGCAGAGGCCCCAGGGCAGAAAAACTGTTTTTT
CDR3aa: CATSRGPRAEKLFF

d_gene: TRBD1
v_gene: TRBV4-3
abundance: .
j_gene: TRBJ1-1
CDR3nt: TGCGCCAGCAGCCACCCAGGACAGGGGAGGAACACTGAAGCTTTCTTT
CDR3aa: CASSHPGQGRNTEAFF

d_gene: .
v_gene: TRBV9
abundance: .
j_gene: TRBJ2-7
CDR3nt: TGTGCCAGCAGCGCGACGACAGTGCACGAGCAGTACTTC
CDR3aa: CASSATTVHEQYF

d_gene: TRBD1
v_gene: TRBV20-1
abundance: .
j_gene: TRBJ1-2
CDR3nt: TGCAGTGCGTGGACAGGGGATGGCTACACCTTC
CDR3aa: CSAWTGDGYTF

d_gene: TRBD1
v_gene: TRBV3-1/TRBV3-2
abundance: .
j_gene: TRBJ1-6
CDR3nt: TGTGCCAGCAGCCGAAACAGGGGGCCTTCCGATAATTCACCCCTCCACTTT
CDR3aa: CASSRNRGPSDNSPLHF

d_gene: .
v_gene: TRBV5-1
abundance: .
j_gene: TRBJ2-7
CDR3nt: TGCGCCAGCAGCTTGGCCAAGGGGGTCCACGAGCAGTACTTC
CDR3aa: CASSLAKGVHEQYF

d_gene: .
v_gene: TRBV7-6
abundance: .
j_gene: TRBJ1-1
CDR3nt: TGTGCCAGCAGCTTACGGGAATTGAACACTGAAGCTTTCTTT
CDR3aa: CASSLRELNTEAFF

d_gene: TRBD2
v_gene: TRBV6-2/TRBV6-3
abundance: .
j_gene: TRBJ2-1
CDR3nt: TGTGCCAGCAGTTATGATAGATTCCGGGACTACTCCTACAATGAGCAGTTCTTC
CDR3aa: CASSYDRFRDYSYNEQFF